Shown below are 11 T cell receptor beta chains from a single sample sequenced in a study of glioma-infiltrating T cells. The iRepertoire nested amplicon-rescue multiplex PCR amplified TCR alpha and beta CDR3s from RNA. A single record per CDR3 protein comes from TCRdb applying MiXCR to the multiplex PCR reads. Among about 140,000 distinct CDR3 sequences, roughly two fifths were seen once, and the ten largest hold 20% to 25%. The specimen sequenced was glioma tissue, nonneoplastic brain tissue, or PBMCs (not recorded which). The source is a human donor with low-grade glioma or glioblastoma, undergoing nonglioma brain surgery, or in good health (not recorded which).

This clonotype was counted a few times. The rearrangement uses TRBV4-1 and TRBJ2-1; 12 bases map to TRBD2. Germline V CDR1 and CDR2: MGHRA, YSYEKL. The CDR3 is made up of 16 amino acids. Trimming at V came to 4 bases and at J to 3 bases, leaving 4 bases not matched to a gene. The CDR3 region is CASSPRTSGVYNEQFF. The CDR3 region has the DNA TGCGCCAGCAGCCCCCGGACTAGCGGGGTCTACAATGAGCAGTTCTTC.

This clonotype showed up just a few times. The V gene is TRBV28, the J gene TRBJ2-5; either TRBD1 or TRBD2 may fit D (6 bases each). The CDR3 has 14 residues. The ends were cut back, 2 bases at V and 2 bases at J, with 9 bases in the middle. The germline V gene has CDR1 MDHEN and CDR2 SYDVKM. Here the CDR3 reads CASSLQGRQETQYF. CDR3 DNA: TGTGCCAGCAGTTTACAGGGGAGGCAAGAGACCCAGTACTTC. The full variable domain, completed using reference TRBV28 and TRBJ2-5, is DVKVTQSSRYLVKRTGEKVFLECVQDMDHENMFWYRQDPGLGLRLIYFSYDVKMKEKGDIPEGYSVSREKKERFSLILESASTNQTSMYLCASSLQGRQETQYFGPGTRLLVL.

The chain combines TRBV29-1 with TRBJ2-7; TRBD1 aligns across 9 bases. The CDR3 extends over 13 amino acids. With V trimmed by 4 bases and J by 3 bases, 4 bases remained unmatched. Germline V lookup: CDR1 SQVTM, CDR2 ANQGSEA. CDR3 sequence reads: CSVVGTGYYEQYF. The CDR3 DNA reads as TGCAGCGTTGTGGGGACAGGGTACTACGAGCAGTACTTC.

The rearrangement joins TRBV27 to TRBJ2-1; 7 nucleotides agree with TRBD2. Losses at the gene ends were 7 bases for V and 9 bases for J; bases not matched to a gene: 12. Germline loops: CDR1 MNHEY, CDR2 SMNVEV (reference sequence). CDR3 size: 14 residues. CDR3 DNA sequence: TGTGCCAGCACCCCGAGGGGAATAGCGGGTGAGCAGTTCTTC. It codes for CASTPRGIAGEQFF.

The chain joins TRBV12-3 or TRBV12-4 to TRBJ2-7, with a possible D match to TRBD2 (6 bases). The CDR3 is 16 amino acids. V was cut by 6 bases and J by 0 bases, with 18 bases left in between. CDR3 DNA sequence: TGTGCCAGCAGCCCAGCGGGTACAGGTTCCTCCTACGAGCAGTACTTC. Protein sequence: CASSPAGTGSSYEQYF.

The chain recombines TRBV7-9 with TRBJ2-3; D may match TRBD1 or TRBD2 (5 bases each). The V end lost 5 bases, the J end lost 1 base, and 13 bases lay between the germline ends. Germline CDR1 SEHNR, CDR2 FQNEAQ (reference sequence). The CDR3 runs to 15 residues. CDR3 sequence reads: CASSQGSVGTDTQYF. The DNA of the CDR3 is TGTGCCAGCAGCCAGGGTAGCGTCGGCACAGATACGCAGTATTTT.

V and J are TRBV15 and TRBJ2-7, with D unclear. There are 12 residues in the CDR3. V was clipped by 0 bases and J by 3 bases, with 3 bases between them. Per germline, CDR1 LNHNV and CDR2 YYDKDF (reference sequence). CDR3 DNA: TGTGCCACCAGCAGAGACAACTACGAGCAGTACTTC. Translation gives CATSRDNYEQYF.

The gene calls are TRBV27 and TRBJ1-6; 9 bases are shared with TRBD1. Germline V gene sequence: CDR1 MNHEY, CDR2 SMNVEV (reference sequence). CDR3 length: 16 residues. The V and J ends lost 5 bases and 9 bases, in that order; junction bases with no gene match: 11. The CDR3, as DNA: TGTGCCAGCAGTCAGGGGACAGGGAAGAGTGGTTCACCCCTCCACTTT. It codes for CASSQGTGKSGSPLHF.

The DNA for the CDR3 is TGCAGTGCTAGAGACCGACCCGGGACAGGGTTGTACGAGCAGTACTTC. Translating gives CSARDRPGTGLYEQYF. The V call is TRBV20-1, the J call TRBJ2-7; 9 nucleotides align to TRBD1. Germline V gene lookup returns CDR1 DFQATT and CDR2 SNEGSKA (reference sequence). CDR3 size: 16 residues. V lost 0 bases to trimming and J lost 4 bases; unmatched junction nucleotides: 10.

The chain joins TRBV12-3 or TRBV12-4 to TRBJ2-2; 10 nucleotides match TRBD2. J lost 8 bases, V lost 2 bases, and 8 bases had no gene match. This CDR3 has 16 amino acids. The CDR3 here is CASSLSFSGGAGELFF. Written as DNA, the CDR3 is TGTGCCAGCAGTTTATCGTTCAGCGGGGGGGCTGGGGAGCTGTTTTTT.

The chain employs TRBV11-2 and TRBJ2-5, with 9 nucleotides matching TRBD1. Trimming at V came to 5 bases and at J to 1 base, leaving 11 bases not matched to a gene. The germline V gene encodes CDR1 SGHAT and CDR2 FQNNGV. CDR3 size: 17 residues. The CDR3 bases are TGTGCCAGCAGCCCACCGGGACAGGGTGCGGGCCAAGAGACCCAGTACTTC. It codes for CASSPPGQGAGQETQYF.